This entry concerns a single T cell receptor (beta chain). Trimming cost V 2 bases and J 3 bases, with 38 bases left between them. Germline V gene lookup returns CDR1 KGHSH and CDR2 LQKENI. The CDR3 loop spans 24 amino acids. Enrolment of Seattle patients took place during active infection, and they were followed longitudinally. The record originates from a study of blood T cell repertoires in COVID-19. Across the whole study: From T cells, B-cell-depleted T cells, or PBMCs came the material, which was cDNA or gDNA.

Per the original methods: Reference gene primer amplification yielded estimated nucleated cell counts. TCRdb keeps only in-frame clones here, not all; method: immunoSEQ multiplex PCR. V, J and clone size reflect that table, while D and trimming were determined from the DNA. The sample lists around 270,000 clones, 70% to 90% occurring once. This chain connects TRBV18 to TRBJ2-1, with D perhaps matching TRBD2 (8 bases). The source is a human donor with COVID-19, enrolled during active disease. The donor label of this sample is uncertain. The sequencing sample was made of peripheral blood. The CDR3: CASSPGRGRPLERESRLGYNEQFF. The CDR3 DNA reads as TGTGCCAGCTCACCAGGAAGGGGGCGCCCGCTGGAGCGGGAGTCTAGACTAGGCTACAATGAGCAGTTCTTC.